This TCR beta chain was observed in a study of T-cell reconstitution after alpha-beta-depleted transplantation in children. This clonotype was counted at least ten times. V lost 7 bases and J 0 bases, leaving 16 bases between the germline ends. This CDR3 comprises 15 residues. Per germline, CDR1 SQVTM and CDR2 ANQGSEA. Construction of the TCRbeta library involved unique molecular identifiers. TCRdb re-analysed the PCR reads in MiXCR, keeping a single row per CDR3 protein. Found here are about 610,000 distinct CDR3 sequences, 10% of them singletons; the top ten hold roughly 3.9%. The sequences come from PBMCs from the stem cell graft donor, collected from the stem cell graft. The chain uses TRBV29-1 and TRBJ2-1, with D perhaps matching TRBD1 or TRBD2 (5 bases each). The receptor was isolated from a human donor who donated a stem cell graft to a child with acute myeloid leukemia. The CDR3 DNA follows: TGCAGCGGCACGAGGGGCGGAGGCTCCTACAATGAGCAGTTCTTC. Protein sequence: CSGTRGGGSYNEQFF.